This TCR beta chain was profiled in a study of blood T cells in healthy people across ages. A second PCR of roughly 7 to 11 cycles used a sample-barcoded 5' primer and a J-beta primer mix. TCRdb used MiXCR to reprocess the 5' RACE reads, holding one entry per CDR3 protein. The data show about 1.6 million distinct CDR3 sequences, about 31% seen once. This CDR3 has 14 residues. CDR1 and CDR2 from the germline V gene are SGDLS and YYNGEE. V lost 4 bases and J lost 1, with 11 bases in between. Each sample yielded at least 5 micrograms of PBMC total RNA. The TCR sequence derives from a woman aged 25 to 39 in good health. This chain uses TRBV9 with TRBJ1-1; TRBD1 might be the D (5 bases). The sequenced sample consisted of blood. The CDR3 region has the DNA TGTGCCAGCAGCCGGGACGGACCGAACACTGAAGCTTTCTTT. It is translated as CASSRDGPNTEAFF.